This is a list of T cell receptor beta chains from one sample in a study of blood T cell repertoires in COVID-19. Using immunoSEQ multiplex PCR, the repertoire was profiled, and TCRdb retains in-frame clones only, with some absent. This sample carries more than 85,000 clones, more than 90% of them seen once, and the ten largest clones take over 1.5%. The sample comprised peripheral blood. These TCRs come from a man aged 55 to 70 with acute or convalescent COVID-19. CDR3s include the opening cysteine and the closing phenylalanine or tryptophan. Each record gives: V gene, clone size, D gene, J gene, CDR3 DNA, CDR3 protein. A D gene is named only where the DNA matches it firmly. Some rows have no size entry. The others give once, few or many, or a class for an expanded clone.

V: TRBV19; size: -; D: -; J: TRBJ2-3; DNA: TGTGCCAGTAGTCCCCTCGTGGGAGGGGGAGTAGATACGCAGTATTTT; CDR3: CASSPLVGGGVDTQYF
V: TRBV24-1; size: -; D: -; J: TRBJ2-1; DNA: TGTGCCACCAGTGATTTTGTCGGGTCCAATGAGCAGTTCTTC; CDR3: CATSDFVGSNEQFF
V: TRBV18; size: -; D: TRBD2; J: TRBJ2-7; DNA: TGTGCCAGCTCACCACCGAGGGGACTAGCGGGCTACGAGCAGTACTTC; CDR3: CASSPPRGLAGYEQYF
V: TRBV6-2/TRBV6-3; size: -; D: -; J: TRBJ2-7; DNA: TGTGCCAGCAGCGCCTTTGGGACTGGAATTTACGAGCAGTACTTC; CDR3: CASSAFGTGIYEQYF
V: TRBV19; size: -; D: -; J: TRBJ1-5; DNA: TGTGCCAGTAGTATAGGGAGACCGGGTTCGGGGCAGCCCCAGCATTTT; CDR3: CASSIGRPGSGQPQHF
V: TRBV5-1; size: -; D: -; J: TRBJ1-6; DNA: TGCGCCAGCAGCATACGACAGAGTAATTCACCCCTCCACTTT; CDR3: CASSIRQSNSPLHF
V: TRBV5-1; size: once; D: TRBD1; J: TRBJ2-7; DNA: TGCGCCAGCAGCCCGCCCCCACAGGGGGCTGACGAGCAGTACTTC; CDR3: CASSPPPQGADEQYF
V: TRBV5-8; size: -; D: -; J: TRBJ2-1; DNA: TGTGCCAGCAGGAAAAGAAAGCCTGAGCAGTTCTTC; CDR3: CASRKRKPEQFF
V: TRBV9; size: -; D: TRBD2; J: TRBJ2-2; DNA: TGTGCCAGCAGCGTAGCTACGAGAGGGGAGGGGCAAGCCGGGGAGCTGTTTTTT; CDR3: CASSVATRGEGQAGELFF
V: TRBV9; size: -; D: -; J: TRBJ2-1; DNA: TGTGCCAGCAGCGTCAGGGTTGGGGAGGACAATGAGCAGTTCTTC; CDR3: CASSVRVGEDNEQFF
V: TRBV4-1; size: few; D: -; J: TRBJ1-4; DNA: TGCGCCAGCAGCCCGACAGGCACAACTAATGAAAAACTGTTTTTT; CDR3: CASSPTGTTNEKLFF
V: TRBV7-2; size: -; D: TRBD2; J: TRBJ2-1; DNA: TGTGCCAGCAGCTCCTCTACTAGCGGGAGAGGCGAGCAGTTCTTC; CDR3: CASSSSTSGRGEQFF
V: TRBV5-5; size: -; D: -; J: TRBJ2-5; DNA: TGTGCCAGCAGCTTGGGTCTACAGGGCCTATTAGAGACCCAGTACTTC; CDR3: CASSLGLQGLLETQYF
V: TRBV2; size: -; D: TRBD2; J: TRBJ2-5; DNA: TGTGCCAGCAGTGAAGCGGTAACTAGCGGGAGCGAAAAAGAGACCCAGTACTTC; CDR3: CASSEAVTSGSEKETQYF
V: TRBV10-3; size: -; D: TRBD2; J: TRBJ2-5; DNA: TGTGCCATCAGTAGCGGGAGGGCGGGAGAGACCCAGTACTTC; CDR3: CAISSGRAGETQYF
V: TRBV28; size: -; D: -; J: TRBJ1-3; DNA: TGTGCCAGCAGTCCCCCGGGGAGGAATGGAGACACCATATATTTT; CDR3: CASSPPGRNGDTIYF
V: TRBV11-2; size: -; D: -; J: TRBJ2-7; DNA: TGTGCCAGCAGCTTGAACCTACAGGGTTCCTCCTACGAGCAGTACTTC; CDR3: CASSLNLQGSSYEQYF
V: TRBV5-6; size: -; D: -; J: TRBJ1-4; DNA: TGTGCCAGCAGCTTGAGGCAGGCTGCAACTAATGAAAAACTGTTTTTT; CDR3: CASSLRQAATNEKLFF
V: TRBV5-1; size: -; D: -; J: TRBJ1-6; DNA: TGCGCCACCGGACAGTTCCCATATTCACCCCTCCACTTT; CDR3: CATGQFPYSPLHF
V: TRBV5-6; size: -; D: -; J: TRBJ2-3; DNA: TGTGCCAGCAGCTTGTTGGCGGAGTTTATAAGCACAGATACGCAGTATTTT; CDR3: CASSLLAEFISTDTQYF
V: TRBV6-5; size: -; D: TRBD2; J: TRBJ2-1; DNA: TGTGCCAGCAGTTACTCGACTAGCGGGATCGATGAGCAGTTCTTC; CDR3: CASSYSTSGIDEQFF
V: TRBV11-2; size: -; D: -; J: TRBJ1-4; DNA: TGTGCCAGCAGAGGGTGGGGGGGAGATGAAAAACTGTTTTTT; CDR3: CASRGWGGDEKLFF
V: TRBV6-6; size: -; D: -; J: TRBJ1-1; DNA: TGTGCCAGCAGACTAACAGGGTTAGACACTGAAGCTTTCTTT; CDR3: CASRLTGLDTEAFF
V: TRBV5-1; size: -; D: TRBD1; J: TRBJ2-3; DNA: TGCGCCAGCAGCTTGGCCGGGACAGGGGTCACAGATACGCAGTATTTT; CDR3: CASSLAGTGVTDTQYF
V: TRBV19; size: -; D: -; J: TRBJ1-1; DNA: TGTGCCAGTACATACAGCTTACCGAACACTGAAGCTTTCTTT; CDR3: CASTYSLPNTEAFF
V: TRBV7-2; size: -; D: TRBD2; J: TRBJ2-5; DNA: TGTGCCAGCAGCCCGCGGACTAGCGGGCAAGAGACCCAGTACTTC; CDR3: CASSPRTSGQETQYF
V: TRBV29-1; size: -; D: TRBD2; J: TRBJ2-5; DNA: TGCAGCGCTCCGGGACTAGGGGCGGAGACCCAGTACTTC; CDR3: CSAPGLGAETQYF
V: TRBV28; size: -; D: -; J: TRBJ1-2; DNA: TGTGCCAGCAGCTCCGGGACCCAGGGGGGCTACACCTTC; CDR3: CASSSGTQGGYTF
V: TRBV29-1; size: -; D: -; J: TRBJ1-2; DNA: TGCAGCGTTGGCGCAGGGGACTATGGCTACACCTTC; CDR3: CSVGAGDYGYTF
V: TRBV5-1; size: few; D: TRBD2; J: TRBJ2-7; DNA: TGCGCCAGCAATCTTTGGACTAGCGGGCACTACGAGCAGTACTTC; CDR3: CASNLWTSGHYEQYF
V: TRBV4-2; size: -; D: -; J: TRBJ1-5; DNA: TGTGCCAGCAGCCAAGCCCCCAGCGTATCAAATCAGCCCCAGCATTTT; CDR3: CASSQAPSVSNQPQHF